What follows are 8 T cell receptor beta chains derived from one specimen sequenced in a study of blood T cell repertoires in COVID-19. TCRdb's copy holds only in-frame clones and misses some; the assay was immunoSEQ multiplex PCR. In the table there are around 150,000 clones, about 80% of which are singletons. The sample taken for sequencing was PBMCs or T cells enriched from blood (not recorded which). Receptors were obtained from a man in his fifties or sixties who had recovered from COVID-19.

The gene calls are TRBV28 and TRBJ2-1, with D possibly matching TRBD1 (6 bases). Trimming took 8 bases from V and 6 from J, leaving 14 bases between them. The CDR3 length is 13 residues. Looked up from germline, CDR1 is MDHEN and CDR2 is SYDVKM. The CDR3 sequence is CASYAGQPNEQFF. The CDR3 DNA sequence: TGTGCCAGCTATGCCGGACAGCCCAATGAGCAGTTCTTC.

CDR3: CASSPGTGGTGELFF. The CDR3 DNA reads TGTGCCAGCAGCCCGGGGACAGGGGGCACCGGGGAGCTGTTTTTT. This chain links TRBV3-1 (or the pseudogene TRBV3-2) with TRBJ2-2; TRBD1 matches at 11 bases. The CDR3 length is 15 residues. The germline V gene encodes CDR1 LGHDT and CDR2 YNNKEL (reference sequence). V was pared by 4 bases and J by 4 bases, with 2 bases of the junction left unmatched.

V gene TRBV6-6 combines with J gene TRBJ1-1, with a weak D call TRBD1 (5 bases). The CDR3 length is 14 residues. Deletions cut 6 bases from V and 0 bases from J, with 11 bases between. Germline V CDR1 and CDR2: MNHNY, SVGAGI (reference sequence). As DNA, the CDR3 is TGTGCCAGCAGCCCCGGGGGTGTGAACACTGAAGCTTTCTTT. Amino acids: CASSPGGVNTEAFF.

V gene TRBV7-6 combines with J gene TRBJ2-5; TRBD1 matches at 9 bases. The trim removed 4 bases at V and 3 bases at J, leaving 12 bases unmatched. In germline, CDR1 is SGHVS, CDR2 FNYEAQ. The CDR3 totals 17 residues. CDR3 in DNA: TGTGCCAGCAGCTCAAGGTGGGGGACAGGGAGTGAAGAGACCCAGTACTTC. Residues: CASSSRWGTGSEETQYF.

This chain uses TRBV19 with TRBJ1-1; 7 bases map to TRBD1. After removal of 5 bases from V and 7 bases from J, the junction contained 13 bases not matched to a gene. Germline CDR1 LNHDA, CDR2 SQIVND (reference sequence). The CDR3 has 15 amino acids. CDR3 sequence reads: CASSPIFRGRIEAFF. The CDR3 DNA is TGTGCCAGTAGTCCCATTTTTAGGGGGCGAATTGAAGCTTTCTTT.

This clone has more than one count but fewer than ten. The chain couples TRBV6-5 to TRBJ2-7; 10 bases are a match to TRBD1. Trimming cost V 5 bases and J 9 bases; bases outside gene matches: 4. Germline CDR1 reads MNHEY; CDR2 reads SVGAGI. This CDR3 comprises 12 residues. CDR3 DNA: TGTGCCAGCAGTCCGGGACAGGGGCGGCAGTACTTC. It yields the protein CASSPGQGRQYF.

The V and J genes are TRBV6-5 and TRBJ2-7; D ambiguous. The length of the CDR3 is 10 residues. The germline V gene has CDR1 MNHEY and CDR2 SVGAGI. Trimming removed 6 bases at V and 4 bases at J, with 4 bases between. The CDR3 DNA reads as TGTGCCAGCAGACTATACGAGCAGTACTTC. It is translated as CASRLYEQYF.

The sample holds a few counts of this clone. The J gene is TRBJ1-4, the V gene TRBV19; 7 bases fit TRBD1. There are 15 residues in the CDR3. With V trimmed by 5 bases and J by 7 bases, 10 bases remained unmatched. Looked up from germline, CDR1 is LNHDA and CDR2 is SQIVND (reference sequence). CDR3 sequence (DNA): TGTGCCAGTAGTCCTGACAGGGCAGCAGGTGAAAAACTGTTTTTT. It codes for CASSPDRAAGEKLFF.